These 26 T cell receptor beta chains were sequenced from one sample in a study of blood T cell repertoires in COVID-19 (dated by TCRdb to 2018 to 2020). The library was generated by the immunoSEQ multiplex PCR assay. TCRdb mirrors the immuneACCESS table, restricted to in-frame sequences. Some clones are absent from its copies; in checked studies, under half trace to an unresolved V gene, and the reason for the others is unknown. Here the sample has just over 150,000 clones; over 85% occur a single time. The ten top clones hold under 5% of the sample. Sequencing used peripheral blood. The receptors here all came from a woman aged 50 to 60 with acute or convalescent COVID-19.

This chain links TRBV7-3 with TRBJ2-1; 8 bases map to TRBD1. Trimming cost V 5 bases and J 7 bases; bases outside gene matches: 10. CDR3 length equals 15 residues. Germline CDR1 SGHTA, CDR2 FQGTGA. CDR3 bases: TGTGCCAGCAGCCCATACCAGGGGGCATCTAATGAGCAGTTCTTC. Encoded protein: CASSPYQGASNEQFF.

This clone was counted a single time. This chain uses TRBV15 with TRBJ1-3, with D hard to call. The CDR3 contains 16 residues. V was trimmed by 0 bases and J by 0 bases, leaving 9 bases between them. The V gene's germline CDR1 is LNHNV and CDR2 YYDKDF (reference sequence). The CDR3 loop reads CATSRDGGFSGNTIYF. CDR3 sequence (DNA): TGTGCCACCAGCAGAGACGGCGGGTTCTCTGGAAACACCATATATTTT.

The chain employs TRBV28 and TRBJ1-3; a possible D gene is TRBD1 (5 bases). Germline CDR1 and CDR2: MDHEN and SYDVKM. V dropped 4 bases and J dropped 0 bases, with 13 bases sitting between them. This CDR3 contains 16 residues. Written as DNA, the CDR3 is TGTGCCAGCAGTTCCTCGGGCGGGGGCTCTGGAAACACCATATATTTT. Translated: CASSSSGGGSGNTIYF.

V and J are TRBV7-2 and TRBJ1-5; possibly TRBD1 for D (6 bases). The ends were cut back, 4 bases at V and 9 bases at J, with 19 bases in the middle. Per the germline V gene, CDR1 is SGHTA and CDR2 is FQGNSA. The CDR3 extends over 15 amino acids. Written as DNA, the CDR3 is TGTGCCAGCAGCTCCCAGGGGACGGGGAGTGTGCCCCAGCATTTT. Translated: CASSSQGTGSVPQHF.

The genes are TRBV4-2 and TRBJ1-5; 7 bases match TRBD1. Trimming removed 0 bases from V and 2 bases from J; junction bases left unmatched: 7. The CDR3 spans 17 residues. From germline, CDR1 is LGHNA and CDR2 YNFKEQ. The chain's CDR3 is CASSQDKFGQGNQPQHF. CDR3 nucleotides: TGTGCCAGCAGCCAAGATAAATTCGGACAGGGCAATCAGCCCCAGCATTTT.

V is TRBV24-1 and J is TRBJ1-5; 9 nucleotides line up with TRBD1. The CDR3 consists of 15 residues. Trimming at V came to 4 bases and at J to 6 bases, leaving 6 bases not matched to a gene. Germline values: CDR1 KGHDR, CDR2 SFDVKD. The chain's CDR3 is CATSENDRGGQPQHF. DNA for the CDR3: TGTGCCACCAGTGAAAATGACAGGGGGGGTCAGCCCCAGCATTTT.

This rearrangement joins TRBV6-5 to TRBJ2-2; a weak D match, TRBD2 (5 bases). CDR3 length: 15 residues. The germline V gene has CDR1 MNHEY and CDR2 SVGAGI. The V gene lost 0 bases and the J gene lost 1 base, with 6 bases spanning the gap. CDR3 bases: TGTGCCAGCAGTTACTCCCGGGAGAACACCGGGGAGCTGTTTTTT. As protein: CASSYSRENTGELFF.

This sequence joins TRBV19 and TRBJ2-1; 8 bases fit TRBD2. The ends lost 5 bases at V and 9 bases at J; junction bases unmatched: 15. CDR3 length: 16 residues. Germline CDR1 is LNHDA and CDR2 is SQIVND (reference sequence). The CDR3 protein is CASSPRGTPGTSEQFF. CDR3 nucleotide sequence: TGTGCCAGTAGTCCTAGGGGGACACCGGGGACTAGTGAGCAGTTCTTC.

The rearrangement links TRBV28 to TRBJ1-3; 8 bases match TRBD1. Germline values: CDR1 MDHEN, CDR2 SYDVKM. The CDR3 length is 17 residues. J lost 4 bases, V lost 3 bases, and 11 bases had no gene match. Here the CDR3 DNA reads TGTGCCAGCAGTTTTCGGGGTATCGACAGGGGAGGAAACACCATATATTTT. It yields the protein CASSFRGIDRGGNTIYF.

The V call is TRBV2, the J call TRBJ1-1; 8 bases agree with TRBD1. Germline values: CDR1 SNHLY, CDR2 FYNNEI. Trimming cost V 7 bases and J 1 base; bases outside gene matches: 5. CDR3 length: 14 residues. The CDR3 sequence: CASTDGTGNTEAFF. CDR3 nucleotide sequence: TGTGCCAGCACTGACGGGACAGGGAACACTGAAGCTTTCTTT.

The chain carries TRBV5-1 and TRBJ1-4, with D hard to call. This CDR3 region has 14 residues. The ends were cut back, 4 bases at V and 3 bases at J, with 10 bases in the middle. Germline-derived CDR1 and CDR2 are SGHRS and YFSETQ. The CDR3 DNA sequence: TGCGCCAGCAGCCCTGACGGAGCTAATGAAAAACTGTTTTTT. This translates into CASSPDGANEKLFF. The complete variable domain, with remaining parts taken from reference TRBV5-1 and TRBJ1-4, reads KAGVTQTPRYLIKTRGQQVTLSCSPISGHRSVSWYQQTPGQGLQFLFEYFSETQRNKGNFPGRFSGRQFSNSRSEMNVSTLELGDSALYLCASSPDGANEKLFFGSGTQLSVL.

The V call is TRBV5-1, the J call TRBJ2-5; 12 bases line up with TRBD1. CDR1 SGHRS and CDR2 YFSETQ come from the germline V gene. J was trimmed by 5 bases and V by 4 bases; bases with no gene match: 6. This CDR3 has 15 residues. CDR3 nucleotide sequence: TGCGCCAGCAGCACCGGGACAGGGGGCAGGGAGACCCAGTACTTC. Protein: CASSTGTGGRETQYF.

The V call is TRBV7-3, the J call TRBJ2-7, with a tentative D call TRBD2 (7 bases). The CDR3 is made up of 14 amino acids. Per the germline V gene, CDR1 is SGHTA and CDR2 is FQGTGA. Trimming left V 11 bases short and J 7 bases short, with 24 bases between. CDR3 in amino acids: CAFAGAPHYLEQYF. The CDR3 DNA reads as TGTGCCTTTGCGGGGGCCCCCCACTATTTGGAGCAGTACTTC.

The chain carries TRBV7-8 and TRBJ2-7, with 7 nucleotides matching TRBD1. This CDR3 region has 14 residues. The J segment lost 6 bases and the V segment lost 2 bases, leaving 7 bases of the junction unmatched. CDR1 SGHVS and CDR2 FQNEAQ come from the germline V gene. The CDR3 here is CASSLITGVAEQYF. The CDR3 nucleotides read TGTGCCAGCAGCTTAATTACAGGGGTTGCCGAGCAGTACTTC.

V is TRBV28 and J is TRBJ2-1; 8 bases are a match to TRBD2. The CDR3 runs to 13 residues. J gave up 9 bases and V 6 bases, and 7 bases lay outside the gene matches. In germline, CDR1 is MDHEN, CDR2 SYDVKM. The DNA for the CDR3 is TGTGCCAGCAGCCGGGGGGGGATGGGTGAGCAGTTCTTC. Amino acid sequence: CASSRGGMGEQFF. Supplemented by reference TRBV28 and TRBJ2-1, the full variable domain reads DVKVTQSSRYLVKRTGEKVFLECVQDMDHENMFWYRQDPGLGLRLIYFSYDVKMKEKGDIPEGYSVSREKKERFSLILESASTNQTSMYLCASSRGGMGEQFFGPGTRLTVL.

The count of this clone is one. The genes are TRBV24-1 and TRBJ1-5, with 8 bases identical to TRBD1. With 4 bases clipped from V and 5 bases from J, the junction kept 9 bases outside the gene matches. CDR3 size: 16 residues. CDR1 is KGHDR and CDR2 is SFDVKD in the germline V gene. CDR3 DNA: TGTGCCACCAGTGACAAGGATACAGGGGGGGATCAGCCCCAGCATTTT. Translated: CATSDKDTGGDQPQHF.

The rearrangement joins TRBV2 to TRBJ1-4; 7 bases are shared with TRBD1. Per the germline V gene, CDR1 is SNHLY and CDR2 is FYNNEI. V was pared by 8 bases and J by 0 bases, with 12 bases of the junction left unmatched. CDR3 length equals 17 residues. CDR3 residues: CASGPMTGITTNEKLFF. The CDR3 DNA reads as TGTGCCAGCGGACCGATGACAGGGATAACAACTAATGAAAAACTGTTTTTT.

This chain uses TRBV28 with TRBJ2-2; D possibly corresponds to TRBD1 (6 bases). V dropped 3 bases and J dropped 5 bases, with 19 bases sitting between them. Germline V gene lookup returns CDR1 MDHEN and CDR2 SYDVKM. The CDR3 is 17 residues long. The CDR3 coding sequence is TGTGCCAGCAGTTTTCTTTTTGGGGGCGTTTTAACCGGGGAGCTGTTTTTT. Its protein is CASSFLFGGVLTGELFF.

This sequence joins TRBV4-2 and TRBJ2-2, with 7 nucleotides matching TRBD1. Germline V CDR1 and CDR2: LGHNA, YNFKEQ. CDR3 length: 13 residues. V was pared by 5 bases and J by 6 bases, with 3 bases of the junction left unmatched. The CDR3 DNA follows: TGTGCCAGCAGCACAGGGGTTGCCGGGGAGCTGTTTTTT. Translated, it gives CASSTGVAGELFF.

Points on this clone: Distinct nucleotide sequences in the sample also encode this CDR3. The chain couples TRBV9 to TRBJ1-6; D is unresolved. Germline V gene data show CDR1 as SGDLS and CDR2 as YYNGEE. V shed 0 bases and J shed 0 bases, with 4 bases lying between them. This CDR3 has 15 amino acids. CDR3 residues: CASSVGSSYNSPLHF. As DNA, the CDR3 is TGTGCCAGCAGCGTAGGTAGCTCCTATAATTCACCCCTCCACTTT.

About this clone: Sequence at one end of the junction differs from germline and may be a read error. V is TRBV7-7 and J is TRBJ2-3, with a weak D call TRBD1 (6 bases). This CDR3 region has 15 residues. Germline V gene data show CDR1 as SSHAT and CDR2 as FNYEAQ (reference sequence). The chain's CDR3 is CASSQHPNRADTQYF. The CDR3 DNA follows: TGTGCTAGCAGCCAGCACCCGAACAGGGCGGATACGCAGTATTTT. Variable domain in full (rest from reference TRBV7-7 and TRBJ2-3): GAGVSQSPRYKVTKRGQDVTLRCDPISSHATLYWYQQALGQGPEFLTYFNYEAQPDKSGLPSDRFSAERPEGSISTLTIQRTEQRDSAMYRCASSQHPNRADTQYFGPGTRLTVL.

The chain couples TRBV2 to TRBJ2-5; a possible D gene is TRBD2 (5 bases). The V and J ends lost 2 bases and 1 base respectively, with 8 bases between them. The CDR3 extends over 14 amino acids. Germline V gene data show CDR1 as SNHLY and CDR2 as FYNNEI. DNA of the CDR3: TGTGCCAGCAGTGAACGGGAAACCCAAGAGACCCAGTACTTC. The encoded protein is CASSERETQETQYF.

The chain uses TRBV11-2 and TRBJ2-7; weak D call: TRBD1 (6 bases). Looked up from germline, CDR1 is SGHAT and CDR2 is FQNNGV. The CDR3 consists of 11 residues. Trimming took 6 bases from V and 5 from J, leaving 8 bases between them. CDR3 sequence reads: CASSSGDEQYF. Written as DNA, the CDR3 is TGTGCCAGCAGTTCAGGGGACGAGCAGTACTTC.

This sequence joins TRBV7-8 and TRBJ2-7; D remains ambiguous. The CDR3 is 17 residues long. V was cut by 4 bases and J by 5 bases, with 24 bases left in between. CDR1 and CDR2 (germline): SGHVS, FQNEAQ. The CDR3 coding sequence is TGTGCCAGCAGCTCGCGGCGTGGAGCTGTGTCAATCAACGAGCAGTACTTC. Residues: CASSSRRGAVSINEQYF.

This sequence joins TRBV5-1 and TRBJ1-2, with a possible D match to TRBD1 (6 bases). This CDR3 is built from 13 residues. Germline CDR1 and CDR2: SGHRS and YFSETQ. With 2 bases removed from V and 6 bases from J, the gap between germline ends came to 11 bases. The CDR3 nucleotides are TGCGCCAGCAGCTTACAGGGAGGGGATGGCTACACCTTC. Translation: CASSLQGGDGYTF.

This chain uses TRBV2 with TRBJ1-1, with D hard to call. Trimming took off 6 bases at V and 8 bases at J, with 13 bases between the two ends. Looked up from germline, CDR1 is SNHLY and CDR2 is FYNNEI. The CDR3 has 12 residues. The CDR3 reads CASRLGFREAFF. CDR3 sequence (DNA): TGTGCCAGCAGATTGGGTTTCAGGGAAGCTTTCTTT.